A single sample gave rise to the 30 T cell receptor beta chains below, sequenced in a study of T cell changes during pregnancy in multiple sclerosis. Sequencing used immunoSEQ multiplex PCR; TCRdb keeps in-frame clones, though not all of them. The table includes tens of thousands of clones, 93% detected once. Sequencing was performed on CD8+ T cells from peripheral blood mononuclear cells, taken in the third trimester of pregnancy. Receptor source: a female donor with multiple sclerosis, enrolled in a pregnancy study.

This clone was recorded only once. V usage is TRBV2 and J usage is TRBJ1-1; D ambiguous. Germline-derived CDR1 and CDR2 are SNHLY and FYNNEI. Trimming removed 3 bases from V and 11 bases from J, with 10 bases in between. The CDR3 loop spans 11 amino acids. CDR3 loop: CASSERSPAFF. CDR3 bases: TGTGCCAGCAGTGAGCGTTCACCCGCTTTCTTT.

The chain carries TRBV20-1 and TRBJ2-1; no reliable D call. V was cut by 0 bases and J by 6 bases, with 3 bases left in between. CDR1 DFQATT and CDR2 SNEGSKA come from the germline V gene (reference sequence). The CDR3 spans 11 residues. CDR3 nucleotide sequence: TGCAGTGCTAGAGATATCAATGAGCAGTTCTTC. It translates to CSARDINEQFF.

The rearrangement joins TRBV7-9 to TRBJ2-3, with D perhaps TRBD2 (6 bases). Germline assignment: CDR1 SEHNR and CDR2 FQNEAQ (reference sequence). This CDR3 is built from 15 residues. V gave up 5 bases and J gave up 2 bases, with 14 bases separating them. The CDR3 DNA sequence: TGTGCCAGCAGCCCGGTGGAGGGCCCCACAGATACGCAGTATTTT. Residues: CASSPVEGPTDTQYF.

The chain couples TRBV19 to TRBJ1-1, with TRBD1 as a possible D gene (6 bases). Germline lookup yields CDR1 LNHDA and CDR2 SQIVND (reference sequence). Trimming removed 10 bases at V and 1 base at J, with 10 bases between. This CDR3 region has 12 residues. This CDR3 reads CATKQGNTEAFF. DNA for the CDR3: TGTGCCACGAAACAGGGGAACACTGAAGCTTTCTTT.

This chain joins TRBV6-1 and TRBJ2-3, with TRBD1 matching over 7 bases. The CDR3 runs to 15 residues. Per the germline V gene, CDR1 is MNHNS and CDR2 is SASEGT. V shed 5 bases and J 1 base; nucleotides not matched to a gene: 6. As DNA, the CDR3 is TGTGCCAGCAGTCTCCGGGACAGTGGCACAGATACGCAGTATTTT. Its protein product is CASSLRDSGTDTQYF.

The gene calls are TRBV15 and TRBJ2-5; 10 positions agree with TRBD2. Germline CDR1 and CDR2: LNHNV and YYDKDF (reference sequence). V shed 1 base and J 5 bases; nucleotides not matched to a gene: 4. This CDR3 is 15 amino acids long. The CDR3 nucleotides are TGTGCCACCAGCAGAGGCCTAGCGGGAGTTGAGACCCAGTACTTC. Protein product: CATSRGLAGVETQYF.

V usage is TRBV30 and J usage is TRBJ2-1, with a possible D match to TRBD2 (6 bases). V was pared by 5 bases and J by 6 bases, with 20 bases between. The CDR3 loop spans 15 amino acids. The germline CDR1 and CDR2 sequences are GTSNPN and SVGIG (reference sequence). The CDR3 DNA is TGTGCCTGGTCCCCTCCCCCGGGAGTGGGCAATGAGCAGTTCTTC. This encodes CAWSPPPGVGNEQFF.

The rearrangement joins TRBV29-1 to TRBJ1-2, with 7 bases identical to TRBD1. CDR3 length equals 13 residues. The V segment lost 6 bases and the J segment 8 bases; nucleotides outside the gene matches: 12. The germline V gene encodes CDR1 SQVTM and CDR2 ANQGSEA. CDR3 protein: CSVRITGAEGYTF. CDR3 in DNA: TGCAGCGTGAGAATCACAGGGGCTGAGGGCTACACCTTC.

This chain connects TRBV4-3 to TRBJ2-7, with D maybe TRBD2 (6 bases). The CDR3 is 13 amino acids. V was pared by 1 base and J by 4 bases, with 8 bases between. Germline loops: CDR1 LGHNA, CDR2 YSLEER. The CDR3 bases are TGCGCCAGCAGCCAAGTTGGAGGGTACGAGCAGTACTTC. Translating it yields CASSQVGGYEQYF.

The chain links TRBV9 to TRBJ2-2, with 8 bases identical to TRBD2. The CDR3 extends over 16 amino acids. From germline, CDR1 is SGDLS and CDR2 YYNGEE. Trimming cost V 0 bases and J 2 bases; bases outside gene matches: 3. CDR3 loop: CASSVGTSYNTGELFF. CDR3 sequence (DNA): TGTGCCAGCAGCGTAGGGACTAGCTATAACACCGGGGAGCTGTTTTTT.

The chain is built from TRBV4-1 and TRBJ1-1, with D perhaps TRBD1 (5 bases). Germline V gene sequence: CDR1 MGHRA, CDR2 YSYEKL. CDR3 length: 16 residues. Deletions cut 4 bases from V and 4 bases from J, with 19 bases between. CDR3 loop: CASSPDMGQGVTEAFF. CDR3 nucleotide sequence: TGCGCCAGCAGCCCGGACATGGGGCAAGGGGTCACTGAAGCTTTCTTT.

The CDR3 loop is CASSFPSVSGRSNEQFF. The CDR3 DNA sequence: TGTGCCAGCAGTTTCCCGAGTGTGAGCGGGAGAAGCAATGAGCAGTTCTTC. This chain uses TRBV28 with TRBJ2-1; the match to TRBD2 covers 8 bases. The CDR3 is made up of 17 amino acids. V shed 3 bases and J 6 bases; nucleotides not matched to a gene: 13. Germline V gene lookup returns CDR1 MDHEN and CDR2 SYDVKM.

The chain's CDR3 is CASRTGTDLYGYTF. CDR3 nucleotide sequence: TGTGCCAGCCGCACCGGGACAGATCTCTATGGCTACACCTTC. This chain uses TRBV27 with TRBJ1-2; 7 bases agree with TRBD1. This CDR3 is built from 14 residues. Germline CDR1 MNHEY, CDR2 SMNVEV (reference sequence). Germline trimming cut 8 bases from V and 4 bases from J; bases unmatched to any gene: 10.

The table lists this clone with a few counts. This CDR3 is also generated by other DNA sequences in the sample. The V call is TRBV19, the J call TRBJ1-5, with a tentative D call TRBD1 (5 bases). Trimming took off 3 bases at V and 2 bases at J, with 11 bases between the two ends. Germline loops: CDR1 LNHDA, CDR2 SQIVND (reference sequence). CDR3 length: 15 residues. The CDR3 sequence: CASSMAGGGNQPQHF. The CDR3 DNA follows: TGTGCCAGTAGTATGGCGGGGGGAGGCAATCAGCCCCAGCATTTT.

V is TRBV11-2 and J is TRBJ2-2; 14 nucleotides agree with TRBD2. The CDR3 runs to 17 residues. Germline V gene data show CDR1 as SGHAT and CDR2 as FQNNGV. V gave up 5 bases and J gave up 3 bases; unmatched junction bases: 5. The CDR3 region is CASSPGLAGAYTGELFF. The CDR3 coding sequence is TGTGCCAGCAGCCCGGGACTAGCGGGAGCCTACACCGGGGAGCTGTTTTTT. The complete variable domain, with remaining parts taken from reference TRBV11-2 and TRBJ2-2, reads EAGVAQSPRYKIIEKRQSVAFWCNPISGHATLYWYQQILGQGPKLLIQFQNNGVVDDSQLPKDRFSAERLKGVDSTLKIQPAKLEDSAVYLCASSPGLAGAYTGELFFGEGSRLTVL.

The J gene is TRBJ1-2, the V gene TRBV27; D possibly corresponds to TRBD1 (5 bases). The CDR3 contains 15 residues. V lost 2 bases to trimming and J lost 4 bases, with 14 bases between them. Germline V gene data show CDR1 as MNHEY and CDR2 as SMNVEV (reference sequence). The CDR3 here is CASSLAPGSVYGYTF. In DNA form, the CDR3 reads TGTGCCAGCAGTTTAGCCCCAGGGTCGGTCTATGGCTACACCTTC.

V and J are TRBV7-6 and TRBJ1-1; tentative D call: TRBD1 (5 bases). The germline CDR1 and CDR2 sequences are SGHVS and FNYEAQ. The CDR3 covers 13 residues. Trimming removed 5 bases at V and 1 base at J, with 8 bases between. The CDR3 region is CASSLTGNTEAFF. CDR3 nucleotide sequence: TGTGCCAGCAGCCTAACAGGGAACACTGAAGCTTTCTTT.

The chain employs TRBV11-2 and TRBJ2-7, with 10 bases aligning to TRBD2. After removal of 4 bases from V and 0 bases from J, the junction contained 9 bases not matched to a gene. This CDR3 is built from 17 residues. Germline assignment: CDR1 SGHAT and CDR2 FQNNGV. The CDR3 loop reads CASSSSPWTSGSYEQYF. CDR3 nucleotides: TGTGCCAGCAGCTCTAGCCCGTGGACTAGCGGCTCCTACGAGCAGTACTTC.

The chain joins TRBV28 to TRBJ2-2; 10 positions agree with TRBD2. This CDR3 is 15 amino acids long. V lost 7 bases to trimming and J lost 1 base; unmatched junction nucleotides: 3. Germline V gene lookup returns CDR1 MDHEN and CDR2 SYDVKM. CDR3 DNA: TGTGCCAGCACCGGACTAGCGGAGAACACCGGGGAGCTGTTTTTT. Residues: CASTGLAENTGELFF.

The chain has TRBV10-3 and TRBJ1-2, with 7 bases matching TRBD1. CDR1 and CDR2 (germline): ENHRY, SYGVKD. V shed 6 bases and J 4 bases; nucleotides not matched to a gene: 8. This CDR3 spans 14 amino acids. This CDR3 reads CAISRDREPYGYTF. DNA of the CDR3: TGTGCCATCAGCAGAGACAGGGAGCCCTATGGCTACACCTTC.

The CDR3 reads CASSQDRGREQYF. CDR3 sequence (DNA): TGTGCCAGCAGTCAAGACAGGGGGCGTGAGCAGTACTTC. The chain recombines TRBV2 with TRBJ2-7; 10 positions match TRBD1. The CDR3 covers 13 residues. Germline CDR1 is SNHLY and CDR2 is FYNNEI. V shed 5 bases, J shed 7 bases, and the junction held 5 bases outside the gene matches. Full variable domain (missing parts from reference TRBV2 and TRBJ2-7): EPEVTQTPSHQVTQMGQEVILRCVPISNHLYFYWYRQILGQKVEFLVSFYNNEISEKSEIFDDQFSVERPDGSNFTLKIRSTKLEDSAMYFCASSQDRGREQYFGPGTRLTVT.

V is TRBV7-9 and J is TRBJ2-2, with TRBD2 as a possible D gene (5 bases). V shed 5 bases and J shed 4 bases, with 14 bases lying between them. The CDR3 totals 15 residues. Germline lookup yields CDR1 SEHNR and CDR2 FQNEAQ (reference sequence). CDR3: CASSLLGRATGELFF. As DNA, the CDR3 is TGTGCCAGCAGCCTACTAGGGCGGGCCACCGGGGAGCTGTTTTTT. Filled out from reference TRBV7-9 and TRBJ2-2, the complete variable domain reads DTGVSQNPRHKITKRGQNVTFRCDPISEHNRLYWYRQTLGQGPEFLTYFQNEAQLEKSRLLSDRFSAERPKGSFSTLEIQRTEQGDSAMYLCASSLLGRATGELFFGEGSRLTVL.

This clone was counted a few times. V gene TRBV11-3 combines with J gene TRBJ1-5, with 7 bases matching TRBD1. The CDR3 extends over 14 amino acids. Germline V gives CDR1 SGHNT, CDR2 YENEEA. With V trimmed by 0 bases and J by 5 bases, 1 base remained unmatched. This CDR3 reads CASSLDQGDQPQHF. For the CDR3, the DNA is TGTGCCAGCAGCTTAGATCAGGGGGATCAGCCCCAGCATTTT. The full variable domain, its missing parts supplied by reference TRBV11-3 and TRBJ1-5, is EAGVVQSPRYKIIEKKQPVAFWCNPISGHNTLYWYLQNLGQGPELLIRYENEEAVDDSQLPKDRFSAERLKGVDSTLKIQPAELGDSAVYLCASSLDQGDQPQHFGDGTRLSIL.

The chain links TRBV6-5 to TRBJ2-7, with TRBD2 matching 11 bases. Germline trimming cut 5 bases from V and 3 bases from J; bases unmatched to any gene: 6. CDR1 MNHEY and CDR2 SVGAGI come from the germline V gene. The CDR3 sequence is 15 residues long. The CDR3 sequence: CASSPWGTSGYEQYF. The CDR3 DNA reads as TGTGCCAGCAGTCCGTGGGGGACTAGCGGCTACGAGCAGTACTTC.

The rearrangement links TRBV19 to TRBJ1-1; perhaps TRBD1 as D (5 bases). The germline V gene has CDR1 LNHDA and CDR2 SQIVND (reference sequence). The CDR3 length is 16 residues. Trimming took 6 bases from V and 0 from J, leaving 17 bases between them. The CDR3 DNA reads TGTGCCAGTAGGCAGCGGGACCTAGGAATGAACACTGAAGCTTTCTTT. It codes for CASRQRDLGMNTEAFF.

In the case of this clone: The sample has other DNA sequences that encode this CDR3 too. The chain is built from TRBV2 and TRBJ2-7; 7 bases are a match to TRBD2. The junction had 3 bases not matched to a gene; V was cut back by 8 bases and J by 2 bases. There are 12 residues in the CDR3. Germline CDR1 SNHLY, CDR2 FYNNEI. CDR3 in DNA: TGTGCCAGCCGAAGCGGGGCCTACGAGCAGTACTTC. Its translation is CASRSGAYEQYF.

The V gene is TRBV6-5, the J gene TRBJ1-2; D uncertain. V lost 2 bases and J lost 5, with 12 bases in between. The CDR3 has 14 residues. In germline, CDR1 is MNHEY, CDR2 SVGAGI. CDR3 region: CASSYAGGSYGYTF. CDR3 nucleotides: TGTGCCAGCAGTTACGCGGGAGGATCTTATGGCTACACCTTC.

The count of this clone is one. This chain joins TRBV15 and TRBJ2-5; 8 bases are a match to TRBD2. Trimming took 0 bases from V and 3 from J; bases not matched to a gene: 12. The CDR3 length is 18 residues. Germline loops: CDR1 LNHNV, CDR2 YYDKDF (reference sequence). The CDR3 coding sequence is TGTGCCACCAGCAGAGATCGGAGCCCTAGCGGGCCTGAAGAGACCCAGTACTTC. Protein sequence: CATSRDRSPSGPEETQYF.

The chain couples TRBV14 to TRBJ2-3; 10 positions match TRBD1. The V gene's germline CDR1 is SGHDN and CDR2 FVKESK. The V segment lost 1 base and the J segment 8 bases; nucleotides outside the gene matches: 6. The CDR3 contains 15 residues. The CDR3 bases are TGTGCCAGCAGCCAAGGACAGGGGGCCCGTGTTACGCAGTATTTT. It encodes CASSQGQGARVTQYF. Looking up the rest from reference TRBV14 and TRBJ2-3 gives the full variable domain: EAGVTQFPSHSVIEKGQTVTLRCDPISGHDNLYWYRRVMGKEIKFLLHFVKESKQDESGMPNNRFLAERTGGTYSTLKVQPAELEDSGVYFCASSQGQGARVTQYFGPGTRLTVL.

V gene TRBV4-3 combines with J gene TRBJ1-5, with D uncertain. V gave up 0 bases and J gave up 2 bases, with 11 bases separating them. This CDR3 comprises 16 residues. Per germline, CDR1 LGHNA and CDR2 YSLEER. The CDR3 DNA reads TGCGCCAGCAGCCAAGAGATCCGGGGAGGCAATCAGCCCCAGCATTTT. Protein: CASSQEIRGGNQPQHF.